This T cell receptor beta chain was observed in a study of blood T cell repertoires in COVID-19. Across the study: Samples of COVID-19 (acute and convalescent) were obtained from the United States, Italy and Spain. In each case, the material was cDNA or gDNA derived from T cells, B-cell-depleted T cells, or PBMCs.

Original handling: Estimates of nucleated cell counts were drawn from the amplification of reference gene primers. Profiled with immunoSEQ multiplex PCR; TCRdb holds only in-frame clones, not every one. The V and J calls and clone size come from that table; D and trimming were worked out from the DNA. The sample holds some 280,000 clones, approximately 90% seen once. The CDR3 extends over 16 amino acids. Trimming took 5 bases from V and 2 from J, leaving 18 bases between them. CDR1 and CDR2 (germline): MNHEY, SVGEGT. The source material was peripheral blood. The chain links TRBV6-2 or TRBV6-3 to TRBJ2-5; tentative D call: TRBD2 (6 bases). This clonotype was obtained from a woman in her thirties with active or convalescent COVID-19. CDR3 residues: CASSTRGTPKQETQYF. CDR3 coding DNA: TGTGCCAGCAGTACCCGGGGGACGCCCAAACAAGAGACCCAGTACTTC.